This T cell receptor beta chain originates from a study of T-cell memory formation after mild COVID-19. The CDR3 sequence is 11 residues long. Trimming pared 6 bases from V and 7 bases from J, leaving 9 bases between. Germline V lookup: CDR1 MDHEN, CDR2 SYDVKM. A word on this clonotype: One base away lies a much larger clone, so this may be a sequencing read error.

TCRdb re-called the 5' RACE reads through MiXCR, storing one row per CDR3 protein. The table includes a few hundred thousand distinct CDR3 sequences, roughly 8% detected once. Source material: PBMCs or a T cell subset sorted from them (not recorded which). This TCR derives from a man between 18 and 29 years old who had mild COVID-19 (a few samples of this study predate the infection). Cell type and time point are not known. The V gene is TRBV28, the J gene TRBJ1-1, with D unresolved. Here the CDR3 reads CASSSYGEAFF. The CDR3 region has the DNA TGTGCCAGCAGCTCCTACGGTGAAGCTTTCTTT.